These 30 T cell receptor beta chains share one sample of origin, sequenced in a study of blood T cell repertoires in COVID-19. Profiling relied on immunoSEQ multiplex PCR, and the TCRdb table lists in-frame clones only, not all of them. The repertoire includes around 130,000 clones, around nine tenths of them detected once, and roughly 2.1% sits in the top ten. Sample: peripheral blood. Receptors originate from a woman in her forties or fifties with acute or convalescent COVID-19.

The chain joins TRBV18 to TRBJ1-1; D call uncertain. V lost 1 base and J 1 base, leaving 7 bases between the germline ends. CDR3 length: 14 residues. Germline CDR1 reads KGHSH; CDR2 reads LQKENI. In DNA form, the CDR3 reads TGTGCCAGCTCACCACGGGAGGGGAACACTGAAGCTTTCTTT. It specifies CASSPREGNTEAFF.

The chain joins TRBV28 to TRBJ1-5; D gene unclear. Germline-derived CDR1 and CDR2 are MDHEN and SYDVKM. The CDR3 length is 16 residues. V lost 5 bases and J 0 bases, leaving 14 bases between the germline ends. CDR3 sequence (DNA): TGTGCCAGCAGTCCCCGACACCTACTTAGCAATCAGCCCCAGCATTTT. Protein: CASSPRHLLSNQPQHF.

The V and J genes are TRBV11-3 and TRBJ2-7, with TRBD2 matching 9 bases. Germline-derived CDR1 and CDR2 are SGHNT and YENEEA. J gave up 3 bases and V 5 bases, and 14 bases lay outside the gene matches. This CDR3 spans 17 amino acids. The CDR3 sequence is CASSPLELAGRNYEQYF. Here the CDR3 DNA reads TGTGCCAGCAGCCCACTAGAGCTAGCGGGGAGAAACTACGAGCAGTACTTC.

The V gene is TRBV30, the J gene TRBJ1-1, with D possibly being TRBD1 (6 bases). Germline assignment: CDR1 GTSNPN and CDR2 SVGIG (reference sequence). The CDR3 length is 12 residues. Trimming removed 3 bases from V and 1 base from J, with 6 bases in between. The CDR3 DNA reads as TGTGCCTGGAGAGGGGGGAACACTGAAGCTTTCTTT. This encodes CAWRGGNTEAFF.

The V and J genes are TRBV7-9 and TRBJ2-1, with 15 bases matching TRBD2. The junction had 4 bases not matched to a gene; V was cut back by 1 base and J by 12 bases. The CDR3 length is 15 residues. Germline V gene data show CDR1 as SEHNR and CDR2 as FQNEAQ (reference sequence). Written as DNA, the CDR3 is TGTGCCAGCAGCTTAGGGACTAGCGGGGGGGCTTCGCAGTTCTTC. Its translation is CASSLGTSGGASQFF.

The table lists this clone with a count of one. CDR3 sequence (DNA): TGTGCCAGCAGCTTAGTTTTACAGGGGAACACCGGGGAGCTGTTTTTT. This gives the protein CASSLVLQGNTGELFF. The chain recombines TRBV7-8 with TRBJ2-2, with D perhaps TRBD1 (6 bases). The CDR3 extends over 16 amino acids. V gave up 1 base and J gave up 1 base, with 10 bases separating them. Germline loops: CDR1 SGHVS, CDR2 FQNEAQ.

Notes on this clone: The germline gene is not matched at one end of the junction; a read error may be the cause. J is TRBJ1-1 and V is TRBV7-9; TRBD1 agrees at 9 bases. This CDR3 is 16 amino acids long. Per germline, CDR1 SEHNR and CDR2 FQNEAQ (reference sequence). The CDR3 protein is CASSLATGTGYTEAFF. The CDR3 DNA reads TGTGCCAGCAGCCTAGCCACCGGGACAGGGTACACTGAAGCTTTCTTT. The full variable domain, in which reference TRBV7-9 and TRBJ1-1 provide the parts outside the CDR3, is DTGVSQNPRHKITKRGQNVTFRCDPISEHNRLYWYRQTLGQGPEFLTYFQNEAQLEKSRLLSDRFSAERPKGSFSTLEIQRTEQGDSAMYLCASSLATGTGYTEAFFGQGTRLTVV.

The genes are TRBV5-4 and TRBJ2-2; D gene ambiguous. Trimming took 3 bases from V and 6 from J, leaving 9 bases between them. Germline CDR1 is SGHNT and CDR2 is YYREEE (reference sequence). This CDR3 region has 13 residues. CDR3 protein: CASSSREAGELFF. DNA of the CDR3: TGTGCCAGCAGCTCAAGAGAGGCCGGGGAGCTGTTTTTT. The full variable domain, in which reference TRBV5-4 and TRBJ2-2 provide the parts outside the CDR3, is ETGVTQSPTHLIKTRGQQVTLRCSSQSGHNTVSWYQQALGQGPQFIFQYYREEENGRGNFPPRFSGLQFPNYSSELNVNALELDDSALYLCASSSREAGELFFGEGSRLTVL.

With regard to this clone: Other nucleotide sequences in the sample specify the same CDR3. The CDR3 sequence is CASSLETGTNTEAFF. In DNA form, the CDR3 reads TGCGCCAGCAGCCTAGAGACAGGGACGAACACTGAAGCTTTCTTT. The chain is built from TRBV5-1 and TRBJ1-1, with 7 bases fitting TRBD1. With 4 bases clipped from V and 1 base from J, the junction kept 7 bases outside the gene matches. The germline gives CDR1 SGHRS, CDR2 YFSETQ. This CDR3 region has 15 residues. Based on the CDR3 plus reference TRBV5-1 and TRBJ1-1, the full variable domain is KAGVTQTPRYLIKTRGQQVTLSCSPISGHRSVSWYQQTPGQGLQFLFEYFSETQRNKGNFPGRFSGRQFSNSRSEMNVSTLELGDSALYLCASSLETGTNTEAFFGQGTRLTVV.

The chain has TRBV27 and TRBJ1-5; no clear D. The V and J ends lost 8 bases and 6 bases respectively, with 11 bases between them. The CDR3 has 12 residues. Germline CDR1 MNHEY, CDR2 SMNVEV (reference sequence). CDR3 amino acids: CASAQEGQPQHF. CDR3 in DNA: TGTGCCAGCGCTCAGGAGGGTCAGCCCCAGCATTTT.

This chain uses TRBV7-2 with TRBJ2-7, with a possible D match to TRBD1 (6 bases). Between the trimmed V and J ends, which lost 5 bases and 1 base, there was a span of 21 bases. Germline CDR1 and CDR2: SGHTA and FQGNSA. This CDR3 has 17 amino acids. CDR3 sequence: CASSHDRGSGRSYEQYF. DNA of the CDR3: TGTGCCAGCAGCCACGATAGGGGGAGCGGTAGATCCTACGAGCAGTACTTC.

The chain joins TRBV19 to TRBJ1-2, with D perhaps matching TRBD1 (6 bases). Trimming pared 5 bases from V and 3 bases from J, leaving 13 bases between. The V gene's germline CDR1 is LNHDA and CDR2 SQIVND (reference sequence). CDR3 length: 14 residues. CDR3 nucleotides: TGTGCCAGTAGTCCTCAACACAGGGACTATGGCTACACCTTC. As protein: CASSPQHRDYGYTF.

The genes are TRBV7-9 and TRBJ1-2; 8 nucleotides line up with TRBD1. Germline loops: CDR1 SEHNR, CDR2 FQNEAQ (reference sequence). This CDR3 contains 13 residues. The J segment lost 7 bases and the V segment lost 4 bases, leaving 5 bases of the junction unmatched. This CDR3 reads CASSSDRASGYTF. CDR3 sequence (DNA): TGTGCCAGCAGCTCGGACAGGGCCAGTGGCTACACCTTC.

The rearrangement links TRBV7-6 to TRBJ1-1; 7 bases agree with TRBD1. This CDR3 comprises 15 residues. The germline V gene encodes CDR1 SGHVS and CDR2 FNYEAQ. The J segment lost 3 bases and the V segment lost 2 bases, leaving 6 bases of the junction unmatched. The CDR3 loop reads CASSLRTGKYTEAFF. CDR3 coding DNA: TGTGCCAGCAGCTTAAGGACAGGAAAATACACTGAAGCTTTCTTT.

The genes are TRBV11-1 and TRBJ2-1; tentative D call: TRBD2 (6 bases). The V end was cut by 5 bases, the J end by 5 bases, with 7 bases between. The CDR3 runs to 12 residues. CDR1 and CDR2 (germline): SGHAT, FQDESV (reference sequence). CDR3 in amino acids: CASSRRDNEQFF. The CDR3 DNA sequence: TGTGCCAGCAGCAGGAGGGACAATGAGCAGTTCTTC.

This rearrangement joins TRBV12-3 or TRBV12-4 to TRBJ2-1, with D unclear. The CDR3 length is 13 residues. Trimming removed 3 bases at V and 7 bases at J, with 10 bases between. The CDR3: CASSLGLSNEQFF. CDR3 nucleotide sequence: TGTGCCAGCAGTTTGGGCCTATCAAATGAGCAGTTCTTC.

In nucleotides, the CDR3 is TGCGCCAGCAGCTTGGACTTAGGGGCAAACACTGAAGCTTTCTTT. Its translation: CASSLDLGANTEAFF. This chain uses TRBV5-1 with TRBJ1-1; D perhaps matches TRBD1 (5 bases). Trimming pared 0 bases from V and 2 bases from J, leaving 11 bases between. The CDR3 has 15 residues. From germline, CDR1 is SGHRS and CDR2 YFSETQ.

As DNA, the CDR3 is TGCGCCAGCAGCTTGGTAAGCGGGGGGGCCTACAATGAGCAGTTCTTC. Translated: CASSLVSGGAYNEQFF. The chain combines TRBV5-1 with TRBJ2-1, with 10 nucleotides matching TRBD2. V shed 0 bases, J shed 2 bases, and the junction held 2 bases outside the gene matches. The CDR3 length is 16 residues. The germline gives CDR1 SGHRS, CDR2 YFSETQ.

The rearrangement uses TRBV7-2 and TRBJ2-5, with TRBD2 matching 7 bases. With V trimmed by 1 base and J by 1 base, 6 bases remained unmatched. The CDR3 has 16 amino acids. Germline V gene data show CDR1 as SGHTA and CDR2 as FQGNSA. CDR3 coding DNA: TGTGCCAGCAGCTTAGGATCGGCTAGCGGCCAAGAGACCCAGTACTTC. It codes for CASSLGSASGQETQYF.

This chain joins TRBV27 and TRBJ2-3, with 9 bases matching TRBD2. This CDR3 region has 16 residues. CDR1 and CDR2 (germline): MNHEY, SMNVEV (reference sequence). J lost 2 bases, V lost 2 bases, and 5 bases had no gene match. CDR3 amino acids: CASSLRLAGFTDTQYF. CDR3 in DNA: TGTGCCAGCAGTTTACGTCTAGCGGGGTTCACAGATACGCAGTATTTT.

J is TRBJ2-1 and V is TRBV3-1 (or the pseudogene TRBV3-2); 15 bases map to TRBD2. The CDR3 has 17 residues. The junction had 1 base not matched to a gene; V was cut back by 4 bases and J by 0 bases. The germline CDR1 and CDR2 sequences are LGHDT and YNNKEL (reference sequence). CDR3 region: CASSRGLAGGSYNEQFF. The CDR3 nucleotides are TGTGCCAGCAGCCGGGGACTAGCGGGGGGCTCCTACAATGAGCAGTTCTTC.

This chain uses TRBV7-2 with TRBJ2-7; TRBD1 matches 9 bases. The CDR3 length is 16 residues. J gave up 0 bases and V 5 bases, and 8 bases lay outside the gene matches. Germline V gene sequence: CDR1 SGHTA, CDR2 FQGNSA. CDR3 DNA sequence: TGTGCCAGCAGCCCCCCCCGACAGGGGGACTCCTACGAGCAGTACTTC. Translating it yields CASSPPRQGDSYEQYF.

The sample holds a few counts of this clone. The chain recombines TRBV12-3 or TRBV12-4 with TRBJ1-5; a possible D gene is TRBD1 (5 bases). This CDR3 has 13 residues. V lost 6 bases and J 4 bases, leaving 10 bases between the germline ends. The CDR3 sequence is CASSPDRNQPQHF. DNA for the CDR3: TGTGCCAGCAGCCCCGACAGAAATCAGCCCCAGCATTTT.

This clone appeared a single time. The chain recombines TRBV29-1 with TRBJ1-2; maybe TRBD1 (6 bases). V was shortened by 5 bases and J by 4 bases, with 11 bases between the two germline ends. CDR3 size: 12 residues. Germline V lookup: CDR1 SQVTM, CDR2 ANQGSEA. The CDR3 is CSVNRAPYGYTF. The DNA of the CDR3 is TGCAGCGTTAACAGGGCCCCCTATGGCTACACCTTC.

The chain links TRBV4-2 to TRBJ2-3; 8 bases align to TRBD2. Trimming cost V 1 base and J 1 base; bases outside gene matches: 4. CDR1 and CDR2 from the germline V gene are LGHNA and YNFKEQ. The CDR3 spans 16 residues. This chain's CDR3 is CASSQGGLVGTDTQYF. The CDR3 nucleotides read TGTGCCAGCAGCCAAGGGGGACTAGTGGGCACAGATACGCAGTATTTT.

The gene calls are TRBV7-2 and TRBJ2-1; 8 nucleotides agree with TRBD2. Germline V lookup: CDR1 SGHTA, CDR2 FQGNSA. V was clipped by 5 bases and J by 0 bases; unmatched bases: 3. The CDR3 runs 15 residues. This CDR3 reads CASSPGGSSYNEQFF. The CDR3 bases are TGTGCCAGCAGCCCGGGGGGGAGCTCCTACAATGAGCAGTTCTTC.

The rearrangement uses TRBV6-7 and TRBJ2-6, with 7 bases lining up with TRBD1. TRBV6-7 is noted as an ORF with a role that remains uncertain. The CDR3 covers 16 residues. Trimming removed 11 bases from V and 4 bases from J; junction bases left unmatched: 14. CDR3 sequence reads: CARHLTGALGANVLTF. The CDR3 DNA sequence: TGTGCCCGACATCTTACAGGGGCGCTGGGGGCCAACGTCCTGACTTTC.

V usage is TRBV5-1 and J usage is TRBJ1-2, with D unclear. The CDR3 extends over 13 amino acids. The germline V gene encodes CDR1 SGHRS and CDR2 YFSETQ. V lost 4 bases to trimming and J lost 7 bases, with 14 bases between them. This CDR3 reads CASSEAQPIGYTF. For the CDR3, the DNA is TGCGCCAGCAGCGAAGCCCAACCTATTGGCTACACCTTC. Drawing the rest from reference TRBV5-1 and TRBJ1-2, the complete variable domain is KAGVTQTPRYLIKTRGQQVTLSCSPISGHRSVSWYQQTPGQGLQFLFEYFSETQRNKGNFPGRFSGRQFSNSRSEMNVSTLELGDSALYLCASSEAQPIGYTFGSGTRLTVV.

The chain couples TRBV18 to TRBJ2-2; D possibly corresponds to TRBD2 (6 bases). V was trimmed by 0 bases and J by 2 bases, leaving 10 bases between them. The CDR3 spans 16 residues. Looked up from germline, CDR1 is KGHSH and CDR2 is LQKENI. The chain's CDR3 is CASSPPTGLNTGELFF. The CDR3 DNA reads as TGTGCCAGCTCACCACCTACGGGACTTAACACCGGGGAGCTGTTTTTT.

The chain recombines TRBV7-2 with TRBJ1-1; 7 positions match TRBD1. Trimming at V came to 5 bases and at J to 1 base, leaving 7 bases not matched to a gene. The germline V gene has CDR1 SGHTA and CDR2 FQGNSA. The CDR3 has 15 residues. The CDR3 loop is CASSPRQGRNTEAFF. The DNA of the CDR3 is TGTGCCAGCAGCCCAAGACAGGGTAGGAACACTGAAGCTTTCTTT.